A selection of T cell receptor beta chains follows, all from one sample in a study of Ad26.COV2.S vaccination and SARS-CoV-2 variants. Assay: immunoSEQ multiplex PCR; the TCRdb copy retains only in-frame clones and omits some. Of 87,000 or so clones listed, approximately 77% are singletons. The sample consisted of peripheral blood, taken after recovery from COVID-19. The receptors derive from a human donor who had recovered from COVID-19. CDR3s include the opening cysteine and the closing phenylalanine or tryptophan. The D gene is left open where the match is weak. Expanded clones are given a class, and other clones once, few, many or no size at all.

>TRBJ2-2|TRBV7-2|-|-
CASSLEARGGELFF
TGTGCCAGCAGCTTAGAGGCCCGAGGCGGGGAGCTGTTTTTT
>TRBJ2-2|TRBV29-1|-|-
CSDQRGRNGELFF
TGCAGCGACCAGAGGGGGAGGAACGGGGAGCTGTTTTTT
>TRBJ1-1|TRBV27|-|-
CASRSWGTNTEAFF
TGTGCCAGCAGAAGCTGGGGTACCAACACTGAAGCTTTCTTT
>TRBJ2-5|TRBV7-3|TRBD2|-
CASSLTLASGSKTQYF
TGTGCCAGCAGCTTAACGTTGGCTAGCGGGAGTAAGACCCAGTACTTC
>TRBJ2-3|TRBV4-1|-|-
CASSLGHLSTDTQYF
TGCGCCAGCAGCCTGGGACACCTTAGCACAGATACGCAGTATTTT
>TRBJ2-7|TRBV24-1|TRBD1|-
CATSDPGQGANEQYF
TGTGCCACCAGTGACCCGGGACAGGGGGCCAACGAGCAGTACTTC
>TRBJ1-4|TRBV7-9|-|few
CASSRSNLAAATNEKLFF
TGTGCCAGCAGCCGATCCAATCTTGCAGCCGCAACTAATGAAAAACTGTTTTTT
>TRBJ1-2|TRBV27|-|-
CASSLTGVGGYTF
TGTGCCAGCAGTTTAACAGGCGTGGGTGGCTACACCTTC
>TRBJ1-4|TRBV29-1|-|-
CSPFGGWGNEKLFF
TGCAGCCCTTTCGGAGGGTGGGGAAATGAAAAACTGTTTTTT
>TRBJ2-7|TRBV5-4|TRBD2|-
CASSSYLAGEGYEQYF
TGTGCCAGCAGCTCCTACTTAGCGGGAGAGGGCTACGAGCAGTACTTC
>TRBJ1-5|TRBV3-1/TRBV3-2|-|few
CASSQSVGGLQPQHF
TGTGCCAGCAGCCAGAGCGTTGGGGGCCTTCAGCCCCAGCATTTT
>TRBJ1-5|TRBV11-2|TRBD1|few
CASSAGDRLSNQPQHF
TGTGCCAGCAGCGCTGGGGACAGACTTAGCAATCAGCCCCAGCATTTT
>TRBJ1-4|TRBV28|-|-
CALKGGFGGKLFF
TGTGCCCTCAAAGGGGGTTTTGGCGGAAAACTGTTTTTT
>TRBJ1-2|TRBV5-4|-|-
CASSPPVPGGGNYGYTF
TGTGCCAGCAGCCCACCGGTCCCCGGGGGGGGAAACTATGGCTACACCTTC
>TRBJ2-5|TRBV7-6|-|once
CASSLDRRLRETQYF
TGTGCCAGCAGCCTCGACAGGAGGTTACGAGAGACCCAGTACTTC
>TRBJ2-3|TRBV4-1|-|-
CASSHSVVDTQYF
TGCGCCAGCAGCCACTCGGTGGTGGATACGCAGTATTTT
>TRBJ2-1|TRBV7-6|TRBD1|-
CASMDRYNEQFF
TGTGCCAGTATGGACAGGTACAATGAGCAGTTCTTC
>TRBJ1-1|TRBV29-1|-|-
CSVEWGEEAFF
TGCAGCGTTGAATGGGGAGAAGAAGCTTTCTTT
>TRBJ1-1|TRBV27|TRBD1|-
CASSYRGGYTEAFF
TGTGCCAGCAGCTACAGGGGCGGTTACACTGAAGCTTTCTTT
>TRBJ1-2|TRBV5-5|-|-
CASSSTGTTLDYGYTF
TGTGCCAGCAGTTCTACCGGGACAACTCTTGACTATGGCTACACCTTC
>TRBJ2-7|TRBV19|-|-
CASSMFLGGDYEQYF
TGTGCCAGTAGTATGTTTTTAGGTGGGGATTACGAGCAGTACTTC
>TRBJ1-5|TRBV6-2/TRBV6-3|TRBD1|-
CASSKGTGVYQPQHF
TGTGCCAGCAGCAAAGGGACAGGGGTGTATCAGCCCCAGCATTTT
>TRBJ1-1|TRBV18|-|-
CASSQRGLNTEAFF
TGTGCCAGCTCACAAAGGGGATTGAACACTGAAGCTTTCTTT
>TRBJ2-3|TRBV5-6|TRBD1|-
CASRHDRGHRLGDTQYF
TGTGCCAGCAGACATGACAGGGGGCACCGCCTGGGAGATACGCAGTATTTT
>TRBJ2-1|TRBV18|TRBD1|once
CASSPTGAHNNEQFF
TGTGCCAGCTCACCAACAGGGGCGCATAACAATGAGCAGTTCTTC
>TRBJ1-2|TRBV5-8|-|-
CASSPGSNYGYTF
TGTGCCAGCAGCCCGGGATCAAACTATGGCTACACCTTC
>TRBJ2-7|TRBV12-3/TRBV12-4|-|-
CASSWKGTYEQYF
TGTGCCAGCAGTTGGAAGGGGACCTACGAGCAGTACTTC
>TRBJ1-1|TRBV7-2|TRBD1|-
CASSLQTGRVTEAFF
TGTGCCAGCAGCCTCCAGACAGGGAGGGTCACTGAAGCTTTCTTT
>TRBJ2-7|TRBV5-5|-|-
CASSASGTVYEQYF
TGTGCCAGCAGCGCATCCGGGACTGTCTACGAGCAGTACTTC
>TRBJ2-2|TRBV5-6|-|-
CASSLKGLGDTGELFF
TGTGCCAGCAGCTTGAAGGGATTAGGAGACACCGGGGAGCTGTTTTTT
>TRBJ2-7|TRBV19|-|-
CASSLQGHRAEQYF
TGTGCCAGTAGCCTCCAGGGGCACAGAGCCGAGCAGTACTTC
>TRBJ1-2|TRBV28|-|-
CASMQGGNNYGYTF
TGTGCCAGCATGCAAGGGGGAAATAACTATGGCTACACCTTC
>TRBJ1-6|TRBV10-3|TRBD1|few
CAISLTGDNSPLHF
TGTGCCATCAGCCTGACAGGGGATAATTCACCCCTCCACTTT
>TRBJ2-2|TRBV6-6|-|-
CASAQPNTGELFF
TGTGCCAGCGCCCAGCCGAACACCGGGGAGCTGTTTTTT
>TRBJ2-1|TRBV7-8|-|-
CASSFGLVSESYNEQFF
TGTGCCAGCAGCTTTGGTTTGGTATCAGAGTCCTACAATGAGCAGTTCTTC
>TRBJ2-7|TRBV3-1/TRBV3-2|TRBD2|-
CASSQQGLAGGPSNLEF
TGTGCCAGCAGCCAACAGGGACTAGCGGGAGGGCCTTCCAATCTTGAGTTC
>TRBJ1-5|TRBV19|-|-
CASSKGHTVSNQPQHF
TGTGCCAGTAGTAAGGGACATACTGTTAGCAATCAGCCCCAGCATTTT
>TRBJ2-7|TRBV3-1/TRBV3-2|TRBD1|-
CASSQIEQGREQYF
TGTGCCAGCAGCCAAATTGAACAGGGGCGAGAGCAGTACTTC
>TRBJ2-7|TRBV19|-|-
CATASGTPSTTRSYEQYF
TGTGCCACGGCATCCGGGACCCCATCTACCACTAGGTCCTACGAGCAGTACTTC
>TRBJ1-5|TRBV27|-|-
CASSLTRWQPQHF
TGTGCCAGCAGTTTAACTAGGTGGCAGCCCCAGCATTTT
>TRBJ2-7|TRBV15|TRBD2|-
CATHLAGGNEQYF
TGTGCCACCCATCTAGCGGGAGGCAACGAGCAGTACTTC
>TRBJ1-5|TRBV9|TRBD1|-
CASSRQGGTQPQHF
TGTGCCAGCAGCAGACAGGGAGGGACCCAGCCCCAGCATTTT
>TRBJ1-5|TRBV12-5|-|-
CASGLVTSHRRVNQPQHF
TGTGCTAGTGGTTTGGTTACTAGTCACAGGAGGGTGAATCAGCCCCAGCATTTT
>TRBJ2-7|TRBV2|-|-
CASCRGAPYEQYF
TGTGCCAGCTGCCGGGGTGCCCCCTACGAGCAGTACTTC
>TRBJ2-2|TRBV21-1|-|-
CASSKIRLAGNTGELFF
TGTGCCAGCAGCAAAATCCGGCTAGCGGGAAACACCGGGGAGCTGTTTTTT
>TRBJ1-2|TRBV6-5|-|-
CASRGGWSYGYTF
TGTGCCAGCAGGGGCGGTTGGAGCTATGGCTACACCTTC
>TRBJ2-3|TRBV7-2|-|once
CASSLAGGGTGTDTQYF
TGTGCCAGCAGCTTAGCAGGGGGAGGGACCGGCACAGATACGCAGTATTTT
>TRBJ2-3|TRBV6-2/TRBV6-3|-|-
CASSYVRSDTQYF
TGTGCCAGCAGTTACGTACGGTCAGATACGCAGTATTTT
>TRBJ2-7|TRBV11-2|-|-
CASSGVGRDRYEQYF
TGTGCCAGCAGCGGGGTTGGGCGGGATAGGTACGAGCAGTACTTC
>TRBJ2-1|TRBV19|-|-
CASSIRMWNEQFF
TGTGCCAGTAGTATCAGGATGTGGAATGAGCAGTTCTTC
>TRBJ2-1|TRBV7-9|-|once
CASKSVTYNEQFF
TGTGCCAGCAAAAGCGTTACCTACAATGAGCAGTTCTTC
>TRBJ2-7|TRBV5-1|TRBD2|-
CASSLNPGGSSYEQYF
TGCGCCAGCAGCTTAAACCCGGGGGGGAGCTCCTACGAGCAGTACTTC
>TRBJ2-5|TRBV7-2|TRBD1|-
CASSFSTGGETQYF
TGTGCCAGCAGCTTTTCCACAGGGGGAGAGACCCAGTACTTC
>TRBJ2-5|TRBV20-1|-|-
CSAANEETQYF
TGCAGTGCCGCCAATGAAGAGACCCAGTACTTC
>TRBJ1-5|TRBV7-2|-|-
CASSPRRPGQGDQPQHF
TGTGCCAGCAGCCCAAGACGGCCCGGCCAGGGTGACCAGCCCCAGCATTTT
>TRBJ2-2|TRBV11-3|-|-
CASNQGGDTGELFF
TGTGCCAGCAACCAAGGGGGTGACACCGGGGAGCTGTTTTTT
>TRBJ2-4|TRBV19|-|once
CASSIGNTNIQYF
TGTGCCAGTAGTATTGGTAATACAAACATTCAGTACTTC